This T cell receptor (beta chain) is drawn from a study of T cell responses to AZD1222 COVID-19 vaccine. In the case of this clone: The antigen remains undetermined.

Assay: immunoSEQ multiplex PCR; the TCRdb copy retains only in-frame clones and omits some. The sample consists of tens of thousands of clones, roughly nine tenths of them appearing once. Overall study results and limits: The donors showed a predominance of white British ancestry and of females, with possible underestimation of clonal diversity. Sampling captured repertoires only after the peak T cell response. Along spike, vaccine-associated CD4 TCRs were found throughout, with dominance at 160-218 and 743-854.

The V and J ends lost 5 bases and 6 bases, in that order; junction bases with no gene match: 17. The CDR3 covers 18 residues. CDR1 is SGHAT, CDR2 FQNNGV, per germline. The source was peripheral blood, collected on day 0 of AZD1222 vaccination. This TCR was recovered from an adult in good health. The chain carries TRBV11-2 and TRBJ1-4; 8 bases are shared with TRBD1. CDR3 sequence: CASSPGPFRGQLDEKLFF. DNA of the CDR3: TGTGCCAGCAGCCCAGGCCCCTTCAGGGGGCAGTTGGATGAAAAACTGTTTTTT.